The TCR beta chain described here comes from a study of T cell changes during pregnancy in multiple sclerosis. The germline gives CDR1 SGHNT, CDR2 YYREEE (reference sequence). Between the trimmed V and J ends, which lost 4 bases and 3 bases, there was a span of 14 bases. The CDR3 is 14 residues long. Using immunoSEQ multiplex PCR, the repertoire was profiled, and TCRdb retains in-frame clones only, with some absent. Here the sample spans roughly 47,000 clones, 70% to 90% being singletons. The sample in question was CD4+ T cells from peripheral blood mononuclear cells, obtained after pregnancy. The chain uses TRBV5-4 and TRBJ2-7; D is possibly TRBD2 (5 bases). The clonotype comes from a female donor with multiple sclerosis, enrolled in a pregnancy study. The CDR3 DNA is TGTGCCAGCAGCGGTCATAAGGGAGACTACGAGCAGTACTTC. It is translated as CASSGHKGDYEQYF.